This T cell receptor beta chain was recovered during a study of T cell responses to AZD1222 COVID-19 vaccine. Clones were sequenced by immunoSEQ multiplex PCR, and TCRdb holds only the in-frame ones, with some missing. The sample lists over 85,000 clones, 70% to 90% occurring once. Trimming left V 3 bases short and J 4 bases short, with 15 bases between. From germline, CDR1 is SEHNR and CDR2 FQNEAQ (reference sequence). The CDR3 spans 15 residues. The specimen was peripheral blood, collected 28 days after the second AZD1222 dose. The chain employs TRBV7-9 and TRBJ1-2; the D gene is possibly TRBD1 (6 bases). This TCR came from an adult who received the AZD1222 COVID-19 vaccine. CDR3 sequence reads: CASSFAGGPSYGYTF. The CDR3 DNA reads as TGTGCCAGCAGCTTCGCGGGGGGCCCGAGCTATGGCTACACCTTC.